These 16 T cell receptor beta chains came from one sample sequenced in a study of control samples from healthy donors and cancer patients. Sequenced by immunoSEQ multiplex PCR; TCRdb stores in-frame clones only, minus some. Of fewer than 120,000 clones listed, approximately 88% are singletons. Sequencing input: PBMCs. The receptor source for this set is a woman between 55 and 75 years old with lung cancer.

A single count supports this clone. The rearrangement uses TRBV27 and TRBJ2-1; the D is unclear. In germline, CDR1 is MNHEY, CDR2 SMNVEV (reference sequence). This CDR3 has 14 residues. V was shortened by 9 bases and J by 6 bases, with 18 bases between the two germline ends. CDR3 region: CASTQRTRPNEQFF. The CDR3 coding sequence is TGTGCCAGTACCCAAAGGACCCGACCCAATGAGCAGTTCTTC.

V is TRBV19 and J is TRBJ1-3, with 7 bases lining up with TRBD1. CDR1 is LNHDA and CDR2 is SQIVND in the germline V gene (reference sequence). The CDR3 is 16 residues long. Germline trimming cut 6 bases from V and 4 bases from J; bases unmatched to any gene: 12. CDR3 coding DNA: TGTGCCAGTAGACCCGACAGGGATATGGACGGAAACACCATATATTTT. Its translation: CASRPDRDMDGNTIYF.

The V gene is TRBV19, the J gene TRBJ1-1; the match to TRBD1 covers 7 bases. The CDR3 has 14 residues. Trimming cost V 5 bases and J 5 bases; bases outside gene matches: 8. Germline loops: CDR1 LNHDA, CDR2 SQIVND (reference sequence). This CDR3 is CASSVTGIRTEAFF. The CDR3, as DNA: TGTGCCAGTAGTGTGACAGGGATTAGGACTGAAGCTTTCTTT.

The count of this clone is one. This chain connects TRBV6-6 to TRBJ1-2; D unresolved. There are 18 residues in the CDR3. V was trimmed by 5 bases and J by 1 base, leaving 23 bases between them. The germline V gene has CDR1 MNHNY and CDR2 SVGAGI (reference sequence). CDR3 loop: CASSRGVDADPYNYGYTF. CDR3 nucleotides: TGTGCCAGCAGTCGGGGTGTGGACGCCGACCCTTATAACTATGGCTACACCTTC.

The CDR3 sequence: CASSSAPRFEQYF. In DNA, the CDR3 is TGTGCCAGCAGCTCCGCTCCGCGGTTTGAGCAGTACTTC. The chain is built from TRBV6-5 and TRBJ2-7, with D hard to call. The V gene lost 6 bases and the J gene lost 7 bases, with 16 bases spanning the gap. Looked up from germline, CDR1 is MNHEY and CDR2 is SVGAGI. The CDR3 is 13 amino acids.

CDR3 nucleotide sequence: TGTGCCAGCAGTAAACAGGTTTCAACTAATGAAAAACTGTTTTTT. Protein: CASSKQVSTNEKLFF. The V and J genes are TRBV6-1 and TRBJ1-4, with D perhaps TRBD1 (5 bases). Trimming cost V 5 bases and J 0 bases, with 10 bases left between them. The germline CDR1 and CDR2 sequences are MNHNS and SASEGT. CDR3 length equals 15 residues.

The genes are TRBV5-1 and TRBJ2-7; D is ambiguous. The CDR3 sequence is 14 residues long. V was clipped by 0 bases and J by 5 bases, with 12 bases between them. CDR1 is SGHRS, CDR2 YFSETQ, per germline. The CDR3 protein is CASSLGGTSDEQYF. The CDR3 nucleotides read TGCGCCAGCAGCTTGGGGGGTACGAGTGACGAGCAGTACTTC.

This chain connects TRBV7-9 to TRBJ2-1; D remains ambiguous. Germline CDR1 and CDR2: SEHNR and FQNEAQ (reference sequence). The CDR3 length is 14 residues. With 0 bases removed from V and 4 bases from J, the gap between germline ends came to 7 bases. The DNA for the CDR3 is TGTGCCAGCAGCTTAGCCCTTACTTACAATGAGCAGTTCTTC. The encoded protein is CASSLALTYNEQFF.

This clone is a singleton in its sample. The rearrangement uses TRBV5-4 and TRBJ2-5; 12 bases line up with TRBD2. J lost 2 bases, V lost 6 bases, and 5 bases had no gene match. Germline V gene sequence: CDR1 SGHNT, CDR2 YYREEE (reference sequence). The CDR3 sequence is 15 residues long. In DNA, the CDR3 is TGTGCCAGCACCATGACTAGCGGGGGTCAAGAGACCCAGTACTTC. Translation gives CASTMTSGGQETQYF. The variable domain in full, completed from reference TRBV5-4 and TRBJ2-5, reads ETGVTQSPTHLIKTRGQQVTLRCSSQSGHNTVSWYQQALGQGPQFIFQYYREEENGRGNFPPRFSGLQFPNYSSELNVNALELDDSALYLCASTMTSGGQETQYFGPGTRLLVL.

This rearrangement joins TRBV19 to TRBJ1-3; 8 bases align to TRBD1. The CDR3 length is 15 residues. V gave up 5 bases and J gave up 0 bases; unmatched junction bases: 3. Germline values: CDR1 LNHDA, CDR2 SQIVND (reference sequence). As DNA, the CDR3 is TGTGCCAGTAGTGTAACAGGGGGCTCTGGAAACACCATATATTTT. Translated: CASSVTGGSGNTIYF.

The gene calls are TRBV7-6 and TRBJ2-7; D not resolved. Germline CDR1 SGHVS, CDR2 FNYEAQ. Trimming left V 5 bases short and J 4 bases short, with 9 bases between. The CDR3 has 12 residues. This chain's CDR3 is CASSMNSYEQYF. The DNA of the CDR3 is TGTGCCAGCAGCATGAACAGTTACGAGCAGTACTTC.

The CDR3 bases are TGTGCCAGCTCACCATCCAGGACAGGTGGAGCTTTCTTT. Translated: CASSPSRTGGAFF. This chain links TRBV18 with TRBJ1-1, with TRBD1 matching 7 bases. The V gene's germline CDR1 is KGHSH and CDR2 LQKENI. V gave up 2 bases and J gave up 10 bases; unmatched junction bases: 7. This CDR3 is 13 amino acids long. Using reference TRBV18 and TRBJ1-1 for the parts outside the CDR3, the full variable domain is NAGVMQNPRHLVRRRGQEARLRCSPMKGHSHVYWYRQLPEEGLKFMVYLQKENIIDESGMPKERFSAEFPKEGPSILRIQQVVRGDSAAYFCASSPSRTGGAFFGQGTRLTVV.

The rearrangement links TRBV19 to TRBJ2-3; D perhaps matches TRBD2 (7 bases). The CDR3 runs 15 residues. The V and J ends lost 3 bases and 2 bases respectively, with 12 bases between them. CDR1 is LNHDA, CDR2 SQIVND, per germline (reference sequence). CDR3 nucleotide sequence: TGTGCCAGTAGTATCGGGGGGACATACACAGATACGCAGTATTTT. This translates into CASSIGGTYTDTQYF. Together with reference TRBV19 and TRBJ2-3, the CDR3 gives the full variable domain: DGGITQSPKYLFRKEGQNVTLSCEQNLNHDAMYWYRQDPGQGLRLIYYSQIVNDFQKGDIAEGYSVSREKKESFPLTVTSAQKNPTAFYLCASSIGGTYTDTQYFGPGTRLTVL.

This chain joins TRBV5-8 and TRBJ1-6; D gene ambiguous. This CDR3 contains 14 residues. In germline, CDR1 is SGHTS, CDR2 YDEGEE. V was pared by 1 base and J by 5 bases, with 7 bases between. The CDR3 region has the DNA TGTGCCAGCAGCTTGTACGGAGATAATTCACCCCTCCACTTT. Amino acids: CASSLYGDNSPLHF. Complete variable domain (other parts from reference TRBV5-8 and TRBJ1-6): EAGVTQSPTHLIKTRGQQATLRCSPISGHTSVYWYQQALGLGLQFLLWYDEGEERNRGNFPPRFSGRQFPNYSSELNVNALELEDSALYLCASSLYGDNSPLHFGNGTRLTVT.

The sample holds a few counts of this clone. This chain uses TRBV5-6 with TRBJ2-7; 7 nucleotides match TRBD1. The CDR3 has 14 amino acids. Trimming cost V 0 bases and J 2 bases; bases outside gene matches: 2. Looked up from germline, CDR1 is SGHDT and CDR2 is YYEEEE. Here the CDR3 reads CASSLGQGAYEQYF. CDR3 coding DNA: TGTGCCAGCAGCTTGGGGCAGGGGGCCTACGAGCAGTACTTC.

The DNA of the CDR3 is TGTGCCAGCACTAAGGCACAGACCCACCTTGGCTACGAGCAGTACTTC. It yields the protein CASTKAQTHLGYEQYF. The chain recombines TRBV7-9 with TRBJ2-7; the D is unclear. The CDR3 has 16 residues. V lost 7 bases, J lost 3 bases, and 22 bases lay in between. CDR1 is SEHNR and CDR2 is FQNEAQ in the germline V gene (reference sequence).